One T cell receptor beta chain is described in this entry. Its antigen is unidentified. The sample belongs to a study of Ad26.COV2.S vaccination and SARS-CoV-2 variants. Across the whole study: A participant enrolled in the COV1001 Ad26.COV2.S trial arm provided the sample. General study points: Whether participants received vaccine or placebo, their non-spike TCR breadth was similar.

Data came from immunoSEQ multiplex PCR; TCRdb stores just in-frame clones and leaves some out. This table has around 340,000 clones, roughly 89% appearing once. This CDR3 contains 15 residues. With 1 base clipped from V and 2 bases from J, the junction kept 5 bases outside the gene matches. Germline loops: CDR1 SEHNR, CDR2 FQNEAQ (reference sequence). Treatment meaning: some 20 received Ad26.COV2.S at low or high dose, single or two shots; about 5 received placebo; per-sample allocation not given. Sampling was done on day 63 after the first vaccine or placebo injection. Recruitment in Boston yielded a donor of adult age, 18-55 years.

The receptor's source is a person aged 18-60 years who received the Ad26.COV2.S COVID-19 vaccine or a placebo. V and J are TRBV7-9 and TRBJ2-7; 7 bases agree with TRBD2. The sample in question was peripheral blood, obtained in a trial of Ad26.COV2.S vaccine versus placebo. In DNA form, the CDR3 reads TGTGCCAGCAGCTTAGGCCTAGCGGACACCTACGAGCAGTACTTC. It encodes CASSLGLADTYEQYF.